This TCR beta chain was obtained from a study of shared clonotypes between healthy human individuals. The overall study: With ages of 18 to 49, the donors were a couple of women and a few men.

This CDR3 contains 14 residues. The germline V and J ends were trimmed by 1 base and 0 bases, with 5 bases remaining between them. Germline-derived CDR1 and CDR2 are SGHDT and YYEEEE. Note on this clone: Antigen specificity is unknown.

Only Caucasian adults living in Nashville, Tennessee served as donors. Overall study findings and caveats: Non-shared clonotypes had lower generation probabilities than those shared by all four donors.

Using immunoSEQ multiplex PCR, the repertoire was profiled, and TCRdb retains in-frame clones only, with some absent. This sample carries around 510,000 clones, around 96% of them seen once, and the ten largest clones take 0.05% to 0.08%. The receptor was derived from a woman aged 25 to 39 in good health. The sequenced sample was naive CD4+ T cells sorted from blood. Subset meaning: CD45RA+ positively selected. V is TRBV5-6 and J is TRBJ1-3; D is unclear. CDR3 residues: CASSLSFSGNTIYF. Here the CDR3 DNA reads TGTGCCAGCAGCTTGTCTTTCTCTGGAAACACCATATATTTT. Supplemented by reference TRBV5-6 and TRBJ1-3, the full variable domain reads DAGVTQSPTHLIKTRGQQVTLRCSPKSGHDTVSWYQQALGQGPQFIFQYYEEEERQRGNFPDRFSGHQFPNYSSELNVNALLLGDSALYLCASSLSFSGNTIYFGEGSWLTVV.